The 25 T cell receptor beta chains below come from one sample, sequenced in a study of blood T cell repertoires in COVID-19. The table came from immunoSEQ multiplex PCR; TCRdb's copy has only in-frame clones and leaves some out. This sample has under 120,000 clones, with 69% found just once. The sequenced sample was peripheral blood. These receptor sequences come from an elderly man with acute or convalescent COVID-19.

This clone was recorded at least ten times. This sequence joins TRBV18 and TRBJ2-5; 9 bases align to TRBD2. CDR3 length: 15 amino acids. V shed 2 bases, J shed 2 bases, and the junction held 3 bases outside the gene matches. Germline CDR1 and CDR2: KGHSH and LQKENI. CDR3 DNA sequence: TGTGCCAGCTCACCATCTAGCGGGATTCAAGAGACCCAGTACTTC. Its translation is CASSPSSGIQETQYF.

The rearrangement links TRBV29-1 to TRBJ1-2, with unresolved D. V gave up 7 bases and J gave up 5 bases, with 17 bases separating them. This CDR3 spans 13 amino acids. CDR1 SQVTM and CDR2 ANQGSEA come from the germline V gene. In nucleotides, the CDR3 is TGCAGCGCTCAAGTGGGCGGCGGGTATGGCTACACCTTC. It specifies CSAQVGGGYGYTF.

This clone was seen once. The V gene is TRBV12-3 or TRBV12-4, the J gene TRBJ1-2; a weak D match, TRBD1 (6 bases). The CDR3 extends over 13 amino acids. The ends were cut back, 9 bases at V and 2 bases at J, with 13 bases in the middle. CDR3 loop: CASCQGKNYGYTF. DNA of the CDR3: TGTGCCAGTTGTCAGGGGAAGAACTATGGCTACACCTTC.

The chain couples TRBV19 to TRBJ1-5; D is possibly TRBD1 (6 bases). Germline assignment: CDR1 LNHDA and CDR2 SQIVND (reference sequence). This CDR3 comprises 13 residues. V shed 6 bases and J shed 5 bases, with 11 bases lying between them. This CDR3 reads CASRSQGYQPQHF. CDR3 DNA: TGTGCCAGTAGATCACAGGGTTATCAGCCCCAGCATTTT.

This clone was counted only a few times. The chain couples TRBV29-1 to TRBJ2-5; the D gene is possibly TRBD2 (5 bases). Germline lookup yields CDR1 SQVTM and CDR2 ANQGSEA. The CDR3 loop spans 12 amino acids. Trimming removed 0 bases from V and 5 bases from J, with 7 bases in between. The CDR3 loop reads CSVEEGVETQYF. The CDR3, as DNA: TGCAGCGTTGAAGAGGGAGTGGAGACCCAGTACTTC. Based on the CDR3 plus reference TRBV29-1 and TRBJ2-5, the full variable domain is SAVISQKPSRDICQRGTSLTIQCQVDSQVTMMFWYRQQPGQSLTLIATANQGSEATYESGFVIDKFPISRPNLTFSTLTVSNMSPEDSSIYLCSVEEGVETQYFGPGTRLLVL.

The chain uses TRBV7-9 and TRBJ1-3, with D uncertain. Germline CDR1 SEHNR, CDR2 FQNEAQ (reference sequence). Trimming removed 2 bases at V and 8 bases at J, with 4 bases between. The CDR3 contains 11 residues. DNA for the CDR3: TGTGCCAGCAGCTTAAGCCACACCATATATTTT. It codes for CASSLSHTIYF.

The CDR3 DNA follows: TGTGCCAGCAGCAACCAGATGACAGGGACCTTTGGCTACACCTTC. The encoded protein is CASSNQMTGTFGYTF. This chain uses TRBV7-9 with TRBJ1-2; 7 bases are shared with TRBD1. The CDR3 runs to 15 residues. V shed 5 bases, J shed 7 bases, and the junction held 13 bases outside the gene matches. CDR1 SEHNR and CDR2 FQNEAQ come from the germline V gene (reference sequence).

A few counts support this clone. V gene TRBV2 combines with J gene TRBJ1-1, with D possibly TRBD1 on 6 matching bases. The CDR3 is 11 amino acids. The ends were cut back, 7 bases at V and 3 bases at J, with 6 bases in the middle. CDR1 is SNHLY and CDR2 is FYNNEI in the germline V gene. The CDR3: CASKGDTEAFF. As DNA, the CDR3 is TGTGCCAGCAAGGGGGACACTGAAGCTTTCTTT. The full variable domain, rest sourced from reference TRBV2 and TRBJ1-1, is EPEVTQTPSHQVTQMGQEVILRCVPISNHLYFYWYRQILGQKVEFLVSFYNNEISEKSEIFDDQFSVERPDGSNFTLKIRSTKLEDSAMYFCASKGDTEAFFGQGTRLTVV.

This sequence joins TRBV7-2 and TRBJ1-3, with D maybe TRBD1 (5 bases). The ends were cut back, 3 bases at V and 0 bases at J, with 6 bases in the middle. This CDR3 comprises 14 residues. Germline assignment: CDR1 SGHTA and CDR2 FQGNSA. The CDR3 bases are TGTGCCAGCAGCTTGACAGCCTCTGGAAACACCATATATTTT. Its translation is CASSLTASGNTIYF.

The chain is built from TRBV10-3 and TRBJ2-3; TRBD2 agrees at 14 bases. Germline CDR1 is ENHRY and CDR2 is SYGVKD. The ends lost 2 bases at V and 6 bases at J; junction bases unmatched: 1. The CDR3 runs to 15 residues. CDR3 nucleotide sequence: TGTGCCATCAGTGAGAGACTAGCGGGAGGGGATACGCAGTATTTT. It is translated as CAISERLAGGDTQYF.

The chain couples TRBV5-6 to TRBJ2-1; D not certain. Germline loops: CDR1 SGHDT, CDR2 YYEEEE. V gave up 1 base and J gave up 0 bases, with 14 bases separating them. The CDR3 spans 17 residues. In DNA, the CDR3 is TGTGCCAGCAGCTTGCACAGATATATCAACTCCTACAATGAGCAGTTCTTC. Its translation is CASSLHRYINSYNEQFF.

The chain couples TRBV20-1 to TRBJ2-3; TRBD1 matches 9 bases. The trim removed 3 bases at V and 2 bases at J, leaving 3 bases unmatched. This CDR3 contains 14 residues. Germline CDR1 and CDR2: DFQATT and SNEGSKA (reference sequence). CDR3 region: CSASDRGNTDTQYF. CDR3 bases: TGCAGTGCTAGTGACAGGGGGAACACAGATACGCAGTATTTT.

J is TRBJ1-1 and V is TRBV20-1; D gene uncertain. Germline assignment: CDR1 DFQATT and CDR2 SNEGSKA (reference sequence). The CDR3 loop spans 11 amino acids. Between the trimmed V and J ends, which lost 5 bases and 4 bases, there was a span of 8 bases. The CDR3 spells CSAPEATEAFF. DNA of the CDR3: TGCAGTGCTCCTGAAGCCACTGAAGCTTTCTTT.

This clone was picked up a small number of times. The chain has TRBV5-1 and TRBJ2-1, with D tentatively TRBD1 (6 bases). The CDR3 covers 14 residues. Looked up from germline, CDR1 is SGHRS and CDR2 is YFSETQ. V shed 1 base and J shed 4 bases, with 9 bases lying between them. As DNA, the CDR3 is TGCGCCAGCAGCTTGACTACAGGGTACAATGAGCAGTTCTTC. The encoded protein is CASSLTTGYNEQFF.

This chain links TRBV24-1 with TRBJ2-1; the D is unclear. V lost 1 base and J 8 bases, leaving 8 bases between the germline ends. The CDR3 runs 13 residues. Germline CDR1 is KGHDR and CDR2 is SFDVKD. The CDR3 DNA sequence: TGTGCCACCAGTGATTTCCGGTCCTATGAGCAGTTCTTC. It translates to CATSDFRSYEQFF.

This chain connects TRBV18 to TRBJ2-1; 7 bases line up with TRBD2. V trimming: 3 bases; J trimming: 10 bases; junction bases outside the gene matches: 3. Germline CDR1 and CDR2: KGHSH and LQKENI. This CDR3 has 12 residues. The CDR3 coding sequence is TGTGCCAGCTCACCTCAGCGGGAAGAGCAGTTCTTC. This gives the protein CASSPQREEQFF.

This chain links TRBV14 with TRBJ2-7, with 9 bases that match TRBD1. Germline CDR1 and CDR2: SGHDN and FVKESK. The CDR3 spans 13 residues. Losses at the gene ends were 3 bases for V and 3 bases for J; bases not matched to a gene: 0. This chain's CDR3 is CASSQDRGYEQYF. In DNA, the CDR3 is TGTGCCAGCAGCCAGGACAGGGGCTACGAGCAGTACTTC.

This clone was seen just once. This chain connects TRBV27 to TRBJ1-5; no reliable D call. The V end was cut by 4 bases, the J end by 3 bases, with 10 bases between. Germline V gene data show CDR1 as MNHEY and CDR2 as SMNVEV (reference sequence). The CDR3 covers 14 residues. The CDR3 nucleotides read TGTGCCAGCAGTTCCCCTGGACTCAATCAGCCCCAGCATTTT. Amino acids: CASSSPGLNQPQHF.

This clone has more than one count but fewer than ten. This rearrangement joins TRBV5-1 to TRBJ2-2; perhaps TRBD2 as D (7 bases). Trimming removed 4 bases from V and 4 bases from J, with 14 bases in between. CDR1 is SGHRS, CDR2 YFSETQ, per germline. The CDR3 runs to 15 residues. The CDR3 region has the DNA TGCGCCAGCAGCCCGGGGGGACAATTCACCGGGGAGCTGTTTTTT. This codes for CASSPGGQFTGELFF.

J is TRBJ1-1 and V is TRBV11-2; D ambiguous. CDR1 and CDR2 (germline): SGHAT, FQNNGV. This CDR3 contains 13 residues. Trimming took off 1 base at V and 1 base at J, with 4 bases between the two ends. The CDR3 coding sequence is TGTGCCAGCAGCTTAGGGGCGAACACTGAAGCTTTCTTT. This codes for CASSLGANTEAFF.

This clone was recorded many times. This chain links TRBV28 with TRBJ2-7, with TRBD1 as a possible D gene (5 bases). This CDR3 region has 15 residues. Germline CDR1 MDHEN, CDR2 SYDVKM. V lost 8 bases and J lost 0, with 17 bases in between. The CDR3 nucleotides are TGTGCCAGCCTTAGAAACAGGTTTACCTCCTACGAGCAGTACTTC. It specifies CASLRNRFTSYEQYF.

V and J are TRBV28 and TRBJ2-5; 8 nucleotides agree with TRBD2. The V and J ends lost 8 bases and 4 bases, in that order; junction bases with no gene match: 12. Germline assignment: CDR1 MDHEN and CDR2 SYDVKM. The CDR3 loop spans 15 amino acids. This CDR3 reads CASQSGRALGETQYF. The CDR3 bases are TGTGCCAGCCAATCCGGGAGGGCCCTCGGAGAGACCCAGTACTTC.

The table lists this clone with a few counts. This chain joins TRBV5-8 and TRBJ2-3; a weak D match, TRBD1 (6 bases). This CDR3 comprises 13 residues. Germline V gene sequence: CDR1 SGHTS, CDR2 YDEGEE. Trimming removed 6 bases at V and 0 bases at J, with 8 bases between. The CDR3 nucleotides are TGTGCCAGCACACAGGGAAGCACAGATACGCAGTATTTT. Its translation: CASTQGSTDTQYF. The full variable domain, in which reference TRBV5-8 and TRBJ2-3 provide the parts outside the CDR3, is EAGVTQSPTHLIKTRGQQATLRCSPISGHTSVYWYQQALGLGLQFLLWYDEGEERNRGNFPPRFSGRQFPNYSSELNVNALELEDSALYLCASTQGSTDTQYFGPGTRLTVL.

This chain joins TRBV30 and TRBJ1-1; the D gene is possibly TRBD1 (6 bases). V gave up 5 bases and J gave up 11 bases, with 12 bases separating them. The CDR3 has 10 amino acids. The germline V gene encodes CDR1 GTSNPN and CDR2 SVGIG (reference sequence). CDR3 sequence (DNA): TGTGCCTGGGGACAGCTGGAGGCTTTCTTT. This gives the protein CAWGQLEAFF.

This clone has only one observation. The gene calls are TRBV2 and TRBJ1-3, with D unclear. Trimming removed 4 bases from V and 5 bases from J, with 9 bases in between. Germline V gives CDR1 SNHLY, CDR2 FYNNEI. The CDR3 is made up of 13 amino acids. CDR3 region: CASSGVVRNTIYF. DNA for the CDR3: TGTGCCAGCAGTGGAGTGGTCCGAAACACCATATATTTT.